The rows below give T cell receptor beta chains drawn from one sample of a study of T cell responses to AZD1222 COVID-19 vaccine. Assay: immunoSEQ multiplex PCR; the TCRdb copy retains only in-frame clones and omits some. The sample shows some 92,000 clones, approximately 90% of them seen only once. The starting material was peripheral blood, obtained on day 0 of MenACWY control vaccination. These receptors all come from an adult in good health. Each CDR3 is given with its conserved first and last residue. A D gene is named only where the DNA matches it firmly. Some rows have no size entry. The others give once, few or many, or a class for an expanded clone.

j_call clone_size d_call v_call cdr3_nt cdr3_aa
TRBJ2-7 once NA TRBV5-1 TGCGCCAGCAGTCCGGACACCTACGAGCAGTACTTC CASSPDTYEQYF
TRBJ2-1 NA NA TRBV6-5 TGTGCCAGCAGGGGAGGGGGGAGCTCCTACAATGAGCAGTTCTTC CASRGGGSSYNEQFF
TRBJ2-2 NA NA TRBV27 TGTGCCAGCAGTCCTTCTTACACCGGGGAGCTGTTTTTT CASSPSYTGELFF
TRBJ2-3 NA NA TRBV25-1 TGTGCCAGCAGTGCGCAGGGAGGTACGCAGTATTTT CASSAQGGTQYF
TRBJ1-3 NA NA TRBV5-1 TGCGCCAGCAGCCCAGACTATCCTGGAAACACCATATATTTT CASSPDYPGNTIYF
TRBJ2-7 NA TRBD2 TRBV28 TGTGCCAGCAGGGGACCGGGAGGGACCTACGAGCAGTACTTC CASRGPGGTYEQYF
TRBJ2-7 NA TRBD2 TRBV7-8 TGTGCCAGCAGCAGAACGCGGGGGGGATCCTACGAGCAGTACTTC CASSRTRGGSYEQYF
TRBJ2-1 NA NA TRBV2 TGTGCCAGCAGTGTATTTGGCGGGGAGACCTACAATGAGCAGTTCTTC CASSVFGGETYNEQFF
TRBJ1-2 NA TRBD1 TRBV28 TGTGCCAGCAGGTCGGACAGGGAGAGCTATGGCTACACCTTC CASRSDRESYGYTF
TRBJ2-3 NA TRBD2 TRBV5-1 TGCGCCAGCAGCCTGCTCGTCCTAGCGGACACAGATACGCAGTATTTT CASSLLVLADTDTQYF
TRBJ1-1 NA NA TRBV5-1 TGCGCCAGCAGCTTGGATACAGCGAACACTGAAGCTTTCTTT CASSLDTANTEAFF
TRBJ2-7 once NA TRBV24-1 TGTGCCACCAGTGATTCCCAGATCGGAGAGCAGTACTTC CATSDSQIGEQYF
TRBJ2-5 NA NA TRBV24-1 TGTGCCACCAGTTGGGGACCCCAAGAGACCCAGTACTTC CATSWGPQETQYF
TRBJ1-2 NA NA TRBV5-1 TGCGCCAGCAGCTTGGATCGAGATGGCTACACCTTC CASSLDRDGYTF
TRBJ2-3 NA NA TRBV18 TGTGCCAGCTCACCTCTAGATGGCTCTAGCACAGATACGCAGTATTTT CASSPLDGSSTDTQYF
TRBJ2-3 NA TRBD2 TRBV19 TGTGCCAGTAGTATCGGGGCGGGAGGGATCTCAGATACGCAGTATTTT CASSIGAGGISDTQYF
TRBJ1-5 NA NA TRBV6-5 TGTGCCAGCAGCCCCGACAGGAACCTCAGACAGCCCCAGCATTTT CASSPDRNLRQPQHF
TRBJ2-7 NA TRBD2 TRBV7-2 TGTGCCAGCAGCTTAGAGACGGCTAGCGGGGGTATCCACGAGCAGTACTTC CASSLETASGGIHEQYF
TRBJ2-7 once NA TRBV6-1 TGTGCCAGCAGTGAAGCGGGCCAGGGATACGAGCAGTACTTC CASSEAGQGYEQYF
TRBJ2-1 NA TRBD2 TRBV27 TGTGCCAGCAGTCGAGGGACTAGCGGGAACCAGGGTGAGCAGTTCTTC CASSRGTSGNQGEQFF
TRBJ1-4 NA NA TRBV11-1 TGTGCCAGCAGCATCGAAGCGGGGCGGGGTGAAAAACTGTTTTTT CASSIEAGRGEKLFF
TRBJ1-1 NA NA TRBV24-1 TGTGCCACCAGTGATTGGCAGATGACTGAAGCTTTCTTT CATSDWQMTEAFF
TRBJ2-7 NA NA TRBV7-2 TGTGCCAGCAGCTTAGTGGCGGAGAGCTACGAGCAGTACTTC CASSLVAESYEQYF
TRBJ1-2 NA NA TRBV6-4 TGTGCCAGCAGGCCCCAGGACGGGTCCATCTATGGCTACACCTTC CASRPQDGSIYGYTF
TRBJ2-5 NA NA TRBV18 TGTGCCAGCTCACCACCGGCGGGGAGGGAGACCCAGTACTTC CASSPPAGRETQYF
TRBJ2-5 NA TRBD2 TRBV5-1 TGCGCCAGCAGCTTAGCGGGGGGGCAAGAGACCCAGTACTTC CASSLAGGQETQYF
TRBJ1-2 NA TRBD1 TRBV6-1 TGTGCCAGCAGTGAGGGGACAGGTAAAGGCTACACCTTC CASSEGTGKGYTF
TRBJ2-1 NA NA TRBV24-1 TGTGCCACCAGTGAGTACAAGGACAATGAGCAGTTCTTC CATSEYKDNEQFF
TRBJ2-6 NA NA TRBV24-1 TGTGCCACCAGTGACCCGACTGCTGGGGCCAACGTCCTGACTTTC CATSDPTAGANVLTF
TRBJ1-2 large TRBD1 TRBV7-6 TGTGCCAGCAGCCAGTGGACAGGGAACTATGGCTACACCTTC CASSQWTGNYGYTF
TRBJ1-4 NA TRBD1 TRBV6-5 TGTGCCAGCAGCCGTACCGGGACAGTCGGAGAAAAACTGTTTTTT CASSRTGTVGEKLFF
TRBJ2-2 NA NA TRBV24-1 TGTGCCACCAGTGATCCCTCCCTGAACACCGGGGAGCTGTTTTTT CATSDPSLNTGELFF
TRBJ2-2 NA NA TRBV5-1 TGCGCCAGCAGCTTTAATTACCGGCAGAACACCGGGGAGCTGTTTTTT CASSFNYRQNTGELFF
TRBJ2-2 NA TRBD1 TRBV18 TGTGCCAGCTCACCAAATGACAGGGGGTTTGCCGGGGAGCTGTTTTTT CASSPNDRGFAGELFF
TRBJ1-5 NA TRBD1 TRBV28 TGTGCCAGCAGTTTAAACCTGGGACAGGTTTTTCAGCCCCAGCATTTT CASSLNLGQVFQPQHF
TRBJ2-7 NA TRBD1 TRBV19 TGTGCCAGTAGCCCCGGGACAGTGAGCGAGCAGTACTTC CASSPGTVSEQYF
TRBJ1-3 NA TRBD1 TRBV7-8 TGTGCCAGCAGCTCCCACAGGGGCTCTGGAAACACCATATATTTT CASSSHRGSGNTIYF
TRBJ2-1 NA NA TRBV2 TGTGCCAGCAGTGTGGGGTACAATGAGCAGTTCTTC CASSVGYNEQFF
TRBJ1-2 once NA TRBV3-1/TRBV3-2 TGTGCCAGCAGCCAAGATCCAGGGGCACGGTATGGCTACACCTTC CASSQDPGARYGYTF
TRBJ2-2 NA NA TRBV2 TGTGCCAGCAGGGAAGGCCCCACCGGGGAGCTGTTTTTT CASREGPTGELFF
TRBJ2-5 NA NA TRBV6-5 TGTGCCAGCAGCCCAGGGGTCCTTCAAGAGACCCAGTACTTC CASSPGVLQETQYF